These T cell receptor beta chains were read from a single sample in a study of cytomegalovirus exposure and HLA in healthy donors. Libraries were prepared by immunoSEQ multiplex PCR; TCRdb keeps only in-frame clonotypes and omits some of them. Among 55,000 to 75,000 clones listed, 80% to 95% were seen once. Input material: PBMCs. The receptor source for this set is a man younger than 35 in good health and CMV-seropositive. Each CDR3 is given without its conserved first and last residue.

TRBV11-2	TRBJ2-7	ASSPRTSGGEQY
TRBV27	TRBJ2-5	ASSFSGGRETQY
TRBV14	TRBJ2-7	ASSHILAAYEQY
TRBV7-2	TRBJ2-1	ASSLDRGAYNEQF
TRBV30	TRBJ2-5	AWSMGTSGEGETQY
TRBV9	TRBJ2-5	ASSGMEGEGETQY
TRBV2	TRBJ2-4	ASSRDSLKNIQY
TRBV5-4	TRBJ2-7	ASSVGLAGVGYEQY
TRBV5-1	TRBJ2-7	ASSLDRPSFYEQY
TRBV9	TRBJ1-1	ASSPRRSMNTEAF
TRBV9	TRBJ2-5	ASSARISQGSVTQY
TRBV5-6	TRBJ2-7	ASSQGGYEQY